The rows below give T cell receptor beta chains drawn from one sample of a study of spatial heterogeneity in lung cancer. TCRdb itself ran the 5' RACE reads through MiXCR, one entry per CDR3 protein. Here the sample spans approximately 93,000 distinct CDR3 sequences, roughly a fifth being singletons. Sequencing was performed on PBMCs, taken at follow-up. Every receptor here comes from a male donor with early-stage non-small cell lung cancer. Each CDR3 is given with its conserved first and last residue. Fields, in order: D gene, clone size, J gene, V gene, CDR3 DNA, CDR3 protein. The D gene is left open where the match is weak. Clone sizes are given selectively: once, few, many, or a class where the clone is expanded.

-,few,TRBJ1-6,TRBV20-1,TGCAGTGCTAGGGAAGGACAGATCTATAATTCACCCCTCCACTTT,CSAREGQIYNSPLHF
TRBD2,-,TRBJ2-7,TRBV7-9,TGTGCCAGCAGCTCAAAGCGGGAGGGCCGGGGCGAGCAGTACTTC,CASSSKREGRGEQYF
-,-,TRBJ2-7,TRBV4-1,TGCGCCAGCAGCCGAGAGGAAACGTTAGGCCAGCAGTACTTC,CASSREETLGQQYF
-,-,TRBJ2-1,TRBV15,TGTGCCACCAGCAGAGATCAGACAGGAACTTACAATGAGCAGTTCTTC,CATSRDQTGTYNEQFF
-,many,TRBJ2-7,TRBV4-2,TGTGCCAGCAGCCCCACCGAGGACGAGCAGTACTTC,CASSPTEDEQYF
TRBD1,-,TRBJ2-5,TRBV7-9,TGTGCCAGCAGCTTGCCCCTGGGCAGGGGGAAAGAGACCCAGTACTTC,CASSLPLGRGKETQYF
TRBD1,few,TRBJ2-5,TRBV20-1,TGCAGTGCTAGAGGGGACAGGGGCTTAGAGACCCAGTACTTC,CSARGDRGLETQYF
TRBD2,-,TRBJ2-7,TRBV4-2,TGTGCCAGCAGCCAAGATCCAACTAGCGGGAGTTACGAGCAGTACTTC,CASSQDPTSGSYEQYF
TRBD2,few,TRBJ2-1,TRBV5-6,TGTGCCAGCAGCCCGCTCCGCGGGAGCTCCTACAATGAGCAGTTCTTC,CASSPLRGSSYNEQFF
-,few,TRBJ1-1,TRBV5-1,TGCGCCAGCAGGACACCCTCGACAGGTACCACTGAAGCTTTCTTT,CASRTPSTGTTEAFF
-,-,TRBJ2-2,TRBV5-5,TGTGCCAGCATGATGGCGGTCGCGAACACCGGGGAGCTGTTTTTT,CASMMAVANTGELFF
TRBD2,few,TRBJ2-2,TRBV20-1,TGCAGTGCTAGCGGGGGGGCCACCGGGGAGCTGTTTTTT,CSASGGATGELFF
-,-,TRBJ2-2,TRBV7-3,TGTGCCAGCAGCTTCTCCTCGACGAACACCGGGGAGCTGTTTTTT,CASSFSSTNTGELFF
-,many,TRBJ1-2,TRBV19,TGTGCCAGTAGTTCTTGGGACACTCGGAACTATGGCTACACCTTC,CASSSWDTRNYGYTF
TRBD1,-,TRBJ2-1,TRBV2,TGTGCCAGCAGTAAAGACAGGGCGTTGGATGAGCAGTTCTTC,CASSKDRALDEQFF
TRBD2,many,TRBJ2-5,TRBV9,TGTGCCAGCAGCGTAGCAGTGGGAGGGCCGCTGGAGACCCAGTACTTC,CASSVAVGGPLETQYF
-,few,TRBJ1-2,TRBV30,TGTGCCTGGACCCCCCGGGAGGGTTTCTTTGGCTACACCTTC,CAWTPREGFFGYTF
-,few,TRBJ2-1,TRBV30,TGTGCCTGGAGCTTAATGGCTAGCAGTTACAATGAGCAGTTCTTC,CAWSLMASSYNEQFF
-,many,TRBJ2-3,TRBV24-1,TGTGCCACCAGTGAAAGTAGACGACAATTTGAAAAAGCAGATACGCAGTATTTT,CATSESRRQFEKADTQYF
-,-,TRBJ2-3,TRBV6-5,TGTGCCAGCAGTCCCGACCGACCAGATACGCAGTATTTT,CASSPDRPDTQYF
TRBD2,many,TRBJ2-1,TRBV2,TGTGCCAGCAGCATTAGCGGGAGGGCCAACAATGAGCAGTTCTTC,CASSISGRANNEQFF
TRBD1,few,TRBJ2-5,TRBV27,TGTGCCAGCAGTTCACCGGGACAGGGATTGGAGACCCAGTACTTC,CASSSPGQGLETQYF
TRBD1,few,TRBJ2-1,TRBV5-1,TGCGCCAGCAGCCTACCCCCGGGACAGGGGGACAATGAGCAGTTCTTC,CASSLPPGQGDNEQFF
TRBD1,few,TRBJ1-2,TRBV29-1,TGCAGCGTTGGACAAGTGGGACAGACCTATGGCTACACCTTC,CSVGQVGQTYGYTF
-,-,TRBJ2-4,TRBV7-9,TGTGCCAGCAGCTTAGCGAAGGATCAGTACTTC,CASSLAKDQYF
-,-,TRBJ2-1,TRBV20-1,TGCAGTGCAGCCCACCTGCCCAGGGGGCAGTTCTTC,CSAAHLPRGQFF
-,few,TRBJ2-5,TRBV2,TGTGCCAGCAGTGACGGTCAGATCCAAGAGACCCAGTACTTC,CASSDGQIQETQYF
-,many,TRBJ1-1,TRBV6-2/TRBV6-3,TGTGCCAGCAGGGCGGCAGGTTATAACACTGAAGCTTTCTTT,CASRAAGYNTEAFF
-,few,TRBJ2-5,TRBV29-1,TGCAGCGTTACAGGGACCCAAGAGACCCAGTACTTC,CSVTGTQETQYF
TRBD1,-,TRBJ2-1,TRBV5-1,TGCGCCAGCAGCTTGGGACAGGGGTACAATGAGCAGTTCTTC,CASSLGQGYNEQFF
-,many,TRBJ1-4,TRBV3-1,TGTGCCAGCAGCCAAGATCCACAGGGTGCTCGGAAACTGTTTTTT,CASSQDPQGARKLFF
-,many,TRBJ1-1,TRBV12-3/TRBV12-4,TGTGCCAGCAGTTCCCCGTCCAGGGACACTGAAGCTTTCTTT,CASSSPSRDTEAFF
-,many,TRBJ1-1,TRBV11-1,TGTGCCAGCAGAATGACAGTGCAGAACACTGAAGCTTTCTTT,CASRMTVQNTEAFF
-,-,TRBJ2-1,TRBV5-1,TGCGCCAGCAGCTTAGCGACGGACACTTACAATGAGCAGTTCTTC,CASSLATDTYNEQFF
TRBD1,-,TRBJ2-5,TRBV2,TGTGCCAGCAGTGCCTTCGGGACAGCCCAAGAGACCCAGTACTTC,CASSAFGTAQETQYF
TRBD2,-,TRBJ2-5,TRBV19,TGTGCCAGTAGTCATGGCAGCGGGGGAAGCGAGACCCAGTACTTC,CASSHGSGGSETQYF
TRBD1,few,TRBJ2-2,TRBV6-2/TRBV6-3,TGTGCCAGCAGTTCTGGGACAGGGAGAGCCGGGGAGCTGTTTTTT,CASSSGTGRAGELFF
-,few,TRBJ1-1,TRBV28,TGTGCCAGCAGTCCAGGGGTATTCACTGAAGCTTTCTTT,CASSPGVFTEAFF
-,few,TRBJ2-2,TRBV24-1,TGTGCCACCAGTGATTCGCAGACGGCCGGGGAGCTGTTTTTT,CATSDSQTAGELFF
-,few,TRBJ1-4,TRBV7-9,TGTGCCAGCAGCTTAGGCGCAGGGATAAATGAAAAACTGTTTTTT,CASSLGAGINEKLFF